This note documents a single T cell receptor (beta chain) sequence. Its antigen is currently unknown. This sample stems from a study of shared clonotypes between healthy human individuals. Whole-study results and caveats: Non-shared clonotypes showed lower generation probabilities than clonotypes common to all four donors.

Sorted-subset replicate PCRs used roughly 210 ng of genomic DNA. This amount corresponded to 33,000 or so T cell genomes. Profiled with immunoSEQ multiplex PCR; TCRdb holds only in-frame clones, not every one. The sample gives approximately 98,000 clones, 68% of which show up once; 24% is in the top ten. The study drew its donors from healthy HIV-negative adults without recent acute infections or vaccinations. What was sequenced was memory CD8+ T cells sorted from blood. Regarding subset: CD45RO+ cells pooled with CCR7-negative TemRA cells. The source of this sequence is a woman under 40 in good health.

Written as DNA, the CDR3 is TGTGCCAGTAGTGTAACAGGGACCCAAGAGACCCAGTACTTC. This gives the protein CASSVTGTQETQYF. The gene calls are TRBV19 and TRBJ2-5; TRBD1 might be the D (6 bases). V lost 5 bases and J 1 base, leaving 11 bases between the germline ends. This CDR3 is 14 amino acids long. From germline, CDR1 is LNHDA and CDR2 SQIVND (reference sequence).